This TCR beta chain is drawn from a study of blood T cells in healthy people across ages. A second PCR, run for about 6 to 11 cycles, used a sample-barcoded 5' primer plus a J-beta primer mix. Each CDR3 protein gets one entry after TCRdb re-called the 5' RACE reads with MiXCR. The sample shows some 760,000 distinct CDR3 sequences, around 25% of them seen only once. The sample holds many counts of this clonotype. The CDR3 covers 14 residues. The germline V gene has CDR1 SGHDT and CDR2 YYEEEE. The V end was cut by 3 bases, the J end by 2 bases, with 12 bases between. The sample was also reused in another study, on T cells of mothers and their children.

The chain carries TRBV5-6 and TRBJ2-7, with D perhaps TRBD1 or TRBD2 (5 bases each). The receptor was derived from a boy aged 10-17 years in good health. Input material: blood. The CDR3 spells CASSYRDGAYEQYF. CDR3 bases: TGTGCCAGCAGCTACCGGGACGGCGCCTACGAGCAGTACTTC.